The entry below gives a single T cell receptor (beta chain) sequence along with its context. What it recognizes is unknown. The cDNA had a unique molecular identifier and a template-switch universal primer site. TCRdb passed the 5' RACE reads through MiXCR, listing each CDR3 protein once. The profile shows around 1.7 million distinct CDR3 sequences, about 32% of them singletons. This entry is derived from a study of identical twins. Overall study findings and caveats: The authors drew conclusions from cross-sectional statistical analysis rather than following the same donors. Because invariant MAIT and iNKT cells could be present, zero-insertion analyses could be partly confounded.

Trimming removed 7 bases from V and 13 bases from J, with 13 bases in between. There are 11 residues in the CDR3. Only healthy Caucasians were enrolled as donors. This TCR derives from a newborn girl in good health. The chain has TRBV12-3 or TRBV12-4 and TRBJ1-4; D gene unclear. The source material was cord blood. In DNA, the CDR3 is TGTGCCAGCACCCGCGATGGAAGACTGTTTTTT. Residues: CASTRDGRLFF.